The 14 T cell receptor beta chains below all came from one sample that was sequenced in a study of T cell responses to AZD1222 COVID-19 vaccine. Profiled with immunoSEQ multiplex PCR; TCRdb holds only in-frame clones, not every one. The sample yields about 180,000 clones, approximately 86% seen once. Sequenced here: peripheral blood, sampled 28 days after the second AZD1222 dose. The source of these receptors is an adult who received the AZD1222 COVID-19 vaccine.

This chain links TRBV2 with TRBJ2-7, with D perhaps matching TRBD2 (5 bases). This CDR3 has 12 residues. V lost 8 bases and J lost 2, with 10 bases in between. Looked up from germline, CDR1 is SNHLY and CDR2 is FYNNEI. CDR3: CASAREAYEQYF. CDR3 sequence (DNA): TGTGCCAGCGCCCGGGAAGCCTACGAGCAGTACTTC.

The chain carries TRBV24-1 and TRBJ2-2, with a possible D match to TRBD1 (5 bases). The CDR3 runs 15 residues. Germline V lookup: CDR1 KGHDR, CDR2 SFDVKD. V was clipped by 3 bases and J by 1 base, with 8 bases between them. CDR3 protein: CATSDVTGNTGELFF. In DNA, the CDR3 is TGTGCCACCAGTGATGTAACAGGGAACACCGGGGAGCTGTTTTTT.

The rearrangement links TRBV2 to TRBJ1-5; D call uncertain. Germline values: CDR1 SNHLY, CDR2 FYNNEI. With 10 bases removed from V and 9 bases from J, the gap between germline ends came to 13 bases. The CDR3 totals 11 residues. In nucleotides, the CDR3 is TGTGCCACTCCAGCGCGGGGGCCCCAGCATTTT. This encodes CATPARGPQHF.

The chain joins TRBV10-2 to TRBJ1-2, with a tentative D call TRBD1 (6 bases). V lost 2 bases and J lost 1, with 14 bases in between. The CDR3 is made up of 16 amino acids. Germline V gene lookup returns CDR1 WSHSY and CDR2 SAAADI. Here the CDR3 reads CASSEGGGLINYGYTF. The CDR3 DNA reads TGCGCCAGCAGTGAGGGGGGCGGCCTGATTAACTATGGCTACACCTTC.

This clone was found once. The chain couples TRBV28 to TRBJ2-1; 9 nucleotides align to TRBD2. Germline V gene sequence: CDR1 MDHEN, CDR2 SYDVKM. The CDR3 contains 15 residues. Losses at the gene ends were 7 bases for V and 1 base for J; bases not matched to a gene: 5. The chain's CDR3 is CASTSGGKSYNEQFF. In nucleotides, the CDR3 is TGTGCCAGCACGAGCGGGGGGAAATCCTACAATGAGCAGTTCTTC.

This clone was recorded a few times. The J gene is TRBJ1-6, the V gene TRBV9, with D possibly being TRBD1 (6 bases). Per the germline V gene, CDR1 is SGDLS and CDR2 is YYNGEE. The CDR3 runs to 18 residues. V shed 3 bases and J shed 5 bases, with 21 bases lying between them. The DNA for the CDR3 is TGTGCCAGCAGCGCCCGGGACAACTATAGGGGGAATAATTCACCCCTCCACTTT. Protein sequence: CASSARDNYRGNNSPLHF.

J is TRBJ2-3 and V is TRBV18, with no clear D. The germline CDR1 and CDR2 sequences are KGHSH and LQKENI. The CDR3 is 14 residues long. With 3 bases removed from V and 4 bases from J, the gap between germline ends came to 11 bases. The CDR3 DNA is TGTGCCAGCTCACCCCCCAGGCTTTCAGATACGCAGTATTTT. This encodes CASSPPRLSDTQYF.

The table lists this clone with a few counts. The chain joins TRBV5-6 to TRBJ2-7, with D tentatively TRBD1 (6 bases). Germline V gene lookup returns CDR1 SGHDT and CDR2 YYEEEE. CDR3 length equals 11 residues. Trimming took 3 bases from V and 6 from J, leaving 7 bases between them. The DNA of the CDR3 is TGTGCCAGCAGCTCCAGGGGCGAGCAGTACTTC. Translation gives CASSSRGEQYF.

The chain recombines TRBV15 with TRBJ2-3, with D possibly being TRBD2 (6 bases). Germline assignment: CDR1 LNHNV and CDR2 YYDKDF (reference sequence). The CDR3 consists of 15 residues. V was trimmed by 0 bases and J by 1 base, leaving 8 bases between them. CDR3 nucleotide sequence: TGTGCCACCAGCAGAGATGGCGGGGGCACAGATACGCAGTATTTT. This codes for CATSRDGGGTDTQYF.

This rearrangement joins TRBV11-2 to TRBJ1-2, with TRBD1 matching over 7 bases. Per the germline V gene, CDR1 is SGHAT and CDR2 is FQNNGV. Unmatched junction bases numbered 6, after V lost 3 bases and J lost 2 bases. The CDR3 is 15 residues long. The CDR3 nucleotides read TGTGCCAGCAGCTTGGGCAGGGGGGCGAACTATGGCTACACCTTC. Encoded protein: CASSLGRGANYGYTF.

The chain employs TRBV30 and TRBJ2-3; D might be TRBD2 (5 bases). The ends were cut back, 2 bases at V and 1 base at J, with 7 bases in the middle. The CDR3 sequence is 13 residues long. Per germline, CDR1 GTSNPN and CDR2 SVGIG (reference sequence). The CDR3 nucleotides read TGTGCCTGGAGTATCGGGGGCACAGATACGCAGTATTTT. Encoded protein: CAWSIGGTDTQYF.

This clone was counted once. V and J are TRBV5-1 and TRBJ2-3; D ambiguous. V was shortened by 1 base and J by 1 base, with 7 bases between the two germline ends. Germline CDR1 and CDR2: SGHRS and YFSETQ. This CDR3 has 14 residues. The CDR3 region is CASSLRQGTDTQYF. The CDR3 coding sequence is TGCGCCAGCAGCTTGAGGCAGGGCACAGATACGCAGTATTTT.

The rearrangement links TRBV6-2 or TRBV6-3 to TRBJ1-1; D is undetermined. The CDR3 consists of 12 residues. Trimming removed 2 bases at V and 7 bases at J, with 8 bases between. Germline V gene lookup returns CDR1 MNHEY and CDR2 SVGEGT. The CDR3 coding sequence is TGTGCCAGCAGTTACATGAGTGTTGAAGCTTTCTTT. Its protein is CASSYMSVEAFF.

V and J are TRBV10-3 and TRBJ2-6; 9 bases align to TRBD2. The CDR3 length is 17 residues. V lost 4 bases and J lost 0; bases outside the gene matches: 4. Germline V gene data show CDR1 as ENHRY and CDR2 as SYGVKD. This chain's CDR3 is CAISGGSGGSGANVLTF. CDR3 coding DNA: TGTGCCATCAGTGGGGGTAGCGGGGGCTCTGGGGCCAACGTCCTGACTTTC.